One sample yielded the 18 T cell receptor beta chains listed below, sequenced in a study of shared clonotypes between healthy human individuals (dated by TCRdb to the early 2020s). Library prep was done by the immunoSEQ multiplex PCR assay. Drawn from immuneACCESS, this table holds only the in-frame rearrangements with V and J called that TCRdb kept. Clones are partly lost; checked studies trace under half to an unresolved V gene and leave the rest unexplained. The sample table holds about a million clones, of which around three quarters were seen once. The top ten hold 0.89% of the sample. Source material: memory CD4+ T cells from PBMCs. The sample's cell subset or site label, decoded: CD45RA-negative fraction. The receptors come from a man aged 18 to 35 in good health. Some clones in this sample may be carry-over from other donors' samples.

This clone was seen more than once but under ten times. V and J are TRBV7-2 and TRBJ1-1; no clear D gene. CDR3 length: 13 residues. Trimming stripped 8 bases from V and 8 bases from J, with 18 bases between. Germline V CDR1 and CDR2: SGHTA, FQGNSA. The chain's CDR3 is CASAGRTDYEAFF. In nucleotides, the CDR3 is TGTGCCAGCGCAGGACGGACTGACTACGAAGCTTTCTTT.

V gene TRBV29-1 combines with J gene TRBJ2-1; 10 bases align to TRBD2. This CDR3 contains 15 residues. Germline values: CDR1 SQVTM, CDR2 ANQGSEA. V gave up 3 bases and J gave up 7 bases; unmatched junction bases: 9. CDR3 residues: CSVDTSGEGWNEQFF. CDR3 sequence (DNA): TGCAGCGTTGATACTAGCGGGGAGGGTTGGAATGAGCAGTTCTTC.

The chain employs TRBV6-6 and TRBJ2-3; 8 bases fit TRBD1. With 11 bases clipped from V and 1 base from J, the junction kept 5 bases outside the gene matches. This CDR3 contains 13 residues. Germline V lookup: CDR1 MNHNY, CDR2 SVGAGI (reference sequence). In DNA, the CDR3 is TGTGCCTCCAGGGGGCGGGGCACAGATACGCAGTATTTT. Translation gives CASRGRGTDTQYF.

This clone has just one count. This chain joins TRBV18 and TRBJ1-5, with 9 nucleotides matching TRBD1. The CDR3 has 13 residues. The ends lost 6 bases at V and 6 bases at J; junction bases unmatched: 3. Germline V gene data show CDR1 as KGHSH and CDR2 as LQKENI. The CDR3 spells CASSQQGAQPQHF. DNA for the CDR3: TGTGCCAGCTCGCAACAGGGGGCTCAGCCCCAGCATTTT.

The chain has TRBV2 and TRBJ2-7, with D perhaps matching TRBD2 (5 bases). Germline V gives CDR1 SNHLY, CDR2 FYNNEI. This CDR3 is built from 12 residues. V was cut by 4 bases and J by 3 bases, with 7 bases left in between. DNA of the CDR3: TGTGCCAGCAGTGCCGGGGACTACGAGCAGTACTTC. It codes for CASSAGDYEQYF.

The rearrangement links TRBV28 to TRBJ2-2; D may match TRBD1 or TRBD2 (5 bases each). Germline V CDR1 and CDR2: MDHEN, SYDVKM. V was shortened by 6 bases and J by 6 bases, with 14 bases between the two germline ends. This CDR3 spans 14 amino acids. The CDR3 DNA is TGTGCCAGCAGGTCCAGGGAGTTGGCCGGGGAGCTGTTTTTT. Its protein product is CASRSRELAGELFF. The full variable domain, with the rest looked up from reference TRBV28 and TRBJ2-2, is DVKVTQSSRYLVKRTGEKVFLECVQDMDHENMFWYRQDPGLGLRLIYFSYDVKMKEKGDIPEGYSVSREKKERFSLILESASTNQTSMYLCASRSRELAGELFFGEGSRLTVL.

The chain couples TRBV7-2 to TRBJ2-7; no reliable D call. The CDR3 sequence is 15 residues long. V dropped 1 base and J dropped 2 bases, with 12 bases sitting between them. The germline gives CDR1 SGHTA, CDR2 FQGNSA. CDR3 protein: CASSLDVATAYEQYF. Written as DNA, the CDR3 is TGTGCCAGCAGCTTAGATGTGGCAACCGCCTACGAGCAGTACTTC.

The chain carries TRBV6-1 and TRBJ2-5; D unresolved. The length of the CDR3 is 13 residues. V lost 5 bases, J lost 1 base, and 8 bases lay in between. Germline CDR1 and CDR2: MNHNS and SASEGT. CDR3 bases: TGTGCCAGCAGTCGCTTTGGCCAAGAGACCCAGTACTTC. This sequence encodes CASSRFGQETQYF.

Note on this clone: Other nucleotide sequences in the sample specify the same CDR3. The CDR3 here is CASSYSMVYEQYF. The CDR3 coding sequence is TGTGCCAGCAGTTACTCGATGGTCTACGAGCAGTACTTC. The chain couples TRBV6-6 to TRBJ2-7, with unresolved D. Germline V gene lookup returns CDR1 MNHNY and CDR2 SVGAGI (reference sequence). CDR3 size: 13 residues. The V end was cut by 0 bases, the J end by 3 bases, with 6 bases between.

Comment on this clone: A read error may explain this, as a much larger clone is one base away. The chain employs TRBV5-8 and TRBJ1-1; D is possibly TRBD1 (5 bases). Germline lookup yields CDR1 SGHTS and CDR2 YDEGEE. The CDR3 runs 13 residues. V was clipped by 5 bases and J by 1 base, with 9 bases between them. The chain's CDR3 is CASSIDRNTEAFF. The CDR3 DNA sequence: TGTGCCAGCAGTATAGACAGGAACACTGAAGCTTTCTTT.

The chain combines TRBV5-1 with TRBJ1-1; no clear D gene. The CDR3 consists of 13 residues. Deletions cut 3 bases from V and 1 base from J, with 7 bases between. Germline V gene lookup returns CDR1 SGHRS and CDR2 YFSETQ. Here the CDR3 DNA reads TGCGCCAGCAGCTCGCTCCCGAACACTGAAGCTTTCTTT. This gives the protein CASSSLPNTEAFF.

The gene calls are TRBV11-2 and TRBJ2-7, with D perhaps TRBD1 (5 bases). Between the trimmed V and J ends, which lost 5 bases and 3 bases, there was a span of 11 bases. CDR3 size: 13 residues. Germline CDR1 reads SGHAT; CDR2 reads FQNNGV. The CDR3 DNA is TGTGCCAGCAGCCCCCGCCAGGGCTACGAGCAGTACTTC. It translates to CASSPRQGYEQYF.

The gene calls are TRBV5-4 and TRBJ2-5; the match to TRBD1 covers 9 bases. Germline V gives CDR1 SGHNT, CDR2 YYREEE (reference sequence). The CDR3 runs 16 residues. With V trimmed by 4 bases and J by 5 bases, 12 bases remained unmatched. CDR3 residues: CASSHPGQGSGETQYF. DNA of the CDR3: TGTGCCAGCAGCCACCCGGGACAGGGATCGGGGGAGACCCAGTACTTC.

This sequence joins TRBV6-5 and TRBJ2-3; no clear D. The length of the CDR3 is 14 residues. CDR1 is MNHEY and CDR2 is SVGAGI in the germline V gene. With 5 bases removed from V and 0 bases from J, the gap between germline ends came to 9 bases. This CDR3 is CASSDATSTDTQYF. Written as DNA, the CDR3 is TGTGCCAGCAGTGACGCTACTAGCACAGATACGCAGTATTTT.

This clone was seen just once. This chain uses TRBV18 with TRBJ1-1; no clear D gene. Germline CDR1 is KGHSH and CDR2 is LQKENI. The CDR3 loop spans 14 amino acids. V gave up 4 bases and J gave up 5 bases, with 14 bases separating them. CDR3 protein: CASSRVSVGTEAFF. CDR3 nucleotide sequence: TGTGCCAGCTCACGAGTTTCAGTTGGGACTGAAGCTTTCTTT. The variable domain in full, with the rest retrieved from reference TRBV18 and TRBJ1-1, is NAGVMQNPRHLVRRRGQEARLRCSPMKGHSHVYWYRQLPEEGLKFMVYLQKENIIDESGMPKERFSAEFPKEGPSILRIQQVVRGDSAAYFCASSRVSVGTEAFFGQGTRLTVV.

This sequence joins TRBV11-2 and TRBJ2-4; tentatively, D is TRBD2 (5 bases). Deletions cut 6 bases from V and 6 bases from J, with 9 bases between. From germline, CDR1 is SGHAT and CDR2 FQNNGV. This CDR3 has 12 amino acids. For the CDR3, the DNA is TGTGCCAGCAGGTCGGCGGGAAACATTCAGTACTTC. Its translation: CASRSAGNIQYF.

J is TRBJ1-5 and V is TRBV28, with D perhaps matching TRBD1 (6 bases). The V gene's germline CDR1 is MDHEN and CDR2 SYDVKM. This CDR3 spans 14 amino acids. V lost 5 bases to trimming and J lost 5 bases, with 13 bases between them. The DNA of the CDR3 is TGTGCCAGCAGTACCAGGGGTTGGGATCAGCCCCAGCATTTT. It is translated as CASSTRGWDQPQHF.

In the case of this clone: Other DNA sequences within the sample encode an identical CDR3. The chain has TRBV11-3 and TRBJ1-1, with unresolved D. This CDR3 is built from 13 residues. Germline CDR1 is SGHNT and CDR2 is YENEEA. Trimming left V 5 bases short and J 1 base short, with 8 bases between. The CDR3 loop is CASSPRANTEAFF. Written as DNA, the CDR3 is TGTGCCAGCAGCCCCCGGGCGAACACTGAAGCTTTCTTT.